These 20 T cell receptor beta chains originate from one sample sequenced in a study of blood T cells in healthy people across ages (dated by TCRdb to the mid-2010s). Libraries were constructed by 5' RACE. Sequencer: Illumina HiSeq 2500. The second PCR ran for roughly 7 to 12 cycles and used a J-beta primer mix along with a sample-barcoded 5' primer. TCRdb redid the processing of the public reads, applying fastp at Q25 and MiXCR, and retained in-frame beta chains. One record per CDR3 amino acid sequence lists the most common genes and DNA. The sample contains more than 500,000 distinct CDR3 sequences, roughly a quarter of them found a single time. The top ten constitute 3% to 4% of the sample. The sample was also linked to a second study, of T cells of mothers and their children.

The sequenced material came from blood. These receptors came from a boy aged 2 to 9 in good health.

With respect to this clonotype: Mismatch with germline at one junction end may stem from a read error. CDR3 nucleotides: TGCGCCAGCAGCCAAGATCCCGCTGTTAAGGATACGCAATATTTT. It specifies CASSQDPAVKDTQYF. The chain links TRBV4-1 to TRBJ2-3, with D unclear. The CDR3 totals 15 residues. From germline, CDR1 is MGHRA and CDR2 YSYEKL.

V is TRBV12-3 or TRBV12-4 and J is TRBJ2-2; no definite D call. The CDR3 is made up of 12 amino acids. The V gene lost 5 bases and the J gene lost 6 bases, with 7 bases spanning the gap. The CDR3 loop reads CASSQSSGELFF. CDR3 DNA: TGTGCCAGCAGTCAGAGCTCCGGGGAGCTGTTTTTT.

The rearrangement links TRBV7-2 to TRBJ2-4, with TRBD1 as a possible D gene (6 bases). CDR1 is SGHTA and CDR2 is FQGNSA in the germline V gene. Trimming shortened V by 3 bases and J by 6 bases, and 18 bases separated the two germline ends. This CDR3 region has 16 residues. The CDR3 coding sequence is TGTGCCAGCAGCTTTAAGCCTTGGGGGCGCGCAAACATTCAGTACTTC. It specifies CASSFKPWGRANIQYF.

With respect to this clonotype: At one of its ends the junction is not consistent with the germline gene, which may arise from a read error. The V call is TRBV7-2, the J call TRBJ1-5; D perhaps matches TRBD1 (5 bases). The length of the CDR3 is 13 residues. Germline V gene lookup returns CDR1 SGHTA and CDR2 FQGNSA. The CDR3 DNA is TGTGCCGGCAGCTTAAGGGGAAATCAGCCCCAGCATTTT. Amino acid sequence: CAGSLRGNQPQHF. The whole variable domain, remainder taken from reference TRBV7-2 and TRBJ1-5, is GAGVSQSPSNKVTEKGKDVELRCDPISGHTALYWYRQSLGQGLEFLIYFQGNSAPDKSGLPSDRFSAERTGGSVSTLTIQRTQQEDSAVYLCAGSLRGNQPQHFGDGTRLSIL.

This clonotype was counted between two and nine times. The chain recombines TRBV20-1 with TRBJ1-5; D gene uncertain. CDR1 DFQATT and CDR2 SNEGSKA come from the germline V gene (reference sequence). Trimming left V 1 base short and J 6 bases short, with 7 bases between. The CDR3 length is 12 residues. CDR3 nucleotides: TGCAGTGCTAGAGTTTCTGCTCAGCCCCAGCATTTT. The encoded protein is CSARVSAQPQHF.

CDR3: CASSPTPWEAFF. CDR3 DNA: TGTGCCAGCAGCCCGACACCTTGGGAAGCTTTCTTT. V and J are TRBV5-5 and TRBJ1-1, with D unclear. The V end was cut by 4 bases, the J end by 8 bases, with 12 bases between. The CDR3 contains 12 residues. Germline V gene sequence: CDR1 SGHKS, CDR2 YYEKEE (reference sequence).

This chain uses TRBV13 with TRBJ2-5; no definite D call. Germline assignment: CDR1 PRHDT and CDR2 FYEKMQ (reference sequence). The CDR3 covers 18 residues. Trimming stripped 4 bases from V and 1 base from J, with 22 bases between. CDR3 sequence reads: CASSSSPAELRFQETQYF. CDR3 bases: TGTGCCAGCAGCTCCTCCCCGGCCGAGCTCCGTTTCCAAGAGACCCAGTACTTC. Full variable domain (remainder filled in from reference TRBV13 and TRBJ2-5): AAGVIQSPRHLIKEKRETATLKCYPIPRHDTVYWYQQGPGQDPQFLISFYEKMQSDKGSIPDRFSAQQFSDYHSELNMSSLELGDSALYFCASSSSPAELRFQETQYFGPGTRLLVL.

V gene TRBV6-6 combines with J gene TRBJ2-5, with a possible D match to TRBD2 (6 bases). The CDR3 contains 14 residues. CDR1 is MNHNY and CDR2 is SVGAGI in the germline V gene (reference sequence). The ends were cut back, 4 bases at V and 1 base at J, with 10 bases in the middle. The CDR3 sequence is CASSFGGVQETQYF. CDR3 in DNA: TGTGCCAGCAGTTTTGGCGGGGTCCAAGAGACCCAGTACTTC.

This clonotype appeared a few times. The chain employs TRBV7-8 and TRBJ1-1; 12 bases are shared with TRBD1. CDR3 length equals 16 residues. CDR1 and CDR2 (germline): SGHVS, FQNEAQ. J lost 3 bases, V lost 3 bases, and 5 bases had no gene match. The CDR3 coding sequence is TGTGCCAGCAGCTTGGGGACAGGGGGCGCGGACACTGAAGCTTTCTTT. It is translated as CASSLGTGGADTEAFF.

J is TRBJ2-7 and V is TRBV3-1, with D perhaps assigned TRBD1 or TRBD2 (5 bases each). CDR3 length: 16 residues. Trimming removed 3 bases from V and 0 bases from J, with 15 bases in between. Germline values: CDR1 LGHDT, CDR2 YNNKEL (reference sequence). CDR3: CASSHSVGRSSYEQYF. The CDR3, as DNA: TGTGCCAGCAGCCATAGCGTGGGGCGGAGCTCCTACGAGCAGTACTTC.

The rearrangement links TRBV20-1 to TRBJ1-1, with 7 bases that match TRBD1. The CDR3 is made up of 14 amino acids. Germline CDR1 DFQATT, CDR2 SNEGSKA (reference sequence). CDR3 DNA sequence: TGCAGGACATCTAAGGGACAGCCGAACACTGAAGCTTTCTTT. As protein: CRTSKGQPNTEAFF.

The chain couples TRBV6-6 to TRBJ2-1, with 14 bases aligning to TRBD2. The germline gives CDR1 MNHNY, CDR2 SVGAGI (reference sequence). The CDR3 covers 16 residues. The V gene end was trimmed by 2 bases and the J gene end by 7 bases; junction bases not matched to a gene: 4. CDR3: CASSYGTSGRGNEQFF. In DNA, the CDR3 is TGTGCCAGCAGTTACGGGACTAGCGGGAGAGGTAATGAGCAGTTCTTC.

The CDR3 DNA sequence: TGTGCCAGCAGACCACTCATGAACACTGAAGCTTTCTTT. It encodes CASRPLMNTEAFF. The chain combines TRBV7-9 with TRBJ1-1; no clear D. CDR1 is SEHNR and CDR2 is FQNEAQ in the germline V gene (reference sequence). The length of the CDR3 is 13 residues. Trimming cost V 6 bases and J 0 bases, with 8 bases left between them.

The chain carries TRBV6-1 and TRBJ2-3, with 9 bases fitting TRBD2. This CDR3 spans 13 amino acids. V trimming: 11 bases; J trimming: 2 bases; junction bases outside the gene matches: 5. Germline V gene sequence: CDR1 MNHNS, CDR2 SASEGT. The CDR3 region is CASLAGNTDTQYF. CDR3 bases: TGTGCCTCGCTAGCGGGGAACACAGATACGCAGTATTTT.

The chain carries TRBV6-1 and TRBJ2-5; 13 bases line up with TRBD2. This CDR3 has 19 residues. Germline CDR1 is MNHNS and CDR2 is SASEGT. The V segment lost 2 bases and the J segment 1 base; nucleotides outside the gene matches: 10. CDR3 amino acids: CASSETVGLAGVPQETQYF. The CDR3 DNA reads TGTGCCAGCAGTGAAACGGTTGGACTAGCGGGAGTCCCCCAAGAGACCCAGTACTTC.

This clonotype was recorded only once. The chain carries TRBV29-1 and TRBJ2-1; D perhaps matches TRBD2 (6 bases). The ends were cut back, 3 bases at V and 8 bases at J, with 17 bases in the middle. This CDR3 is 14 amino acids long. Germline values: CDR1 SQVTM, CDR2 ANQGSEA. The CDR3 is CSVELAINRDEQFF. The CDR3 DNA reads TGCAGCGTTGAGCTAGCGATTAATCGGGATGAGCAGTTCTTC.

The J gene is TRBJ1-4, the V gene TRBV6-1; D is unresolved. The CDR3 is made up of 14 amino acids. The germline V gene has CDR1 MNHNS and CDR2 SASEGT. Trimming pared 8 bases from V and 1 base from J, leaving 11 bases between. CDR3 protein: CASVEGGTNEKLFF. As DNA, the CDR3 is TGTGCCAGCGTGGAGGGAGGAACTAATGAAAAACTGTTTTTT.

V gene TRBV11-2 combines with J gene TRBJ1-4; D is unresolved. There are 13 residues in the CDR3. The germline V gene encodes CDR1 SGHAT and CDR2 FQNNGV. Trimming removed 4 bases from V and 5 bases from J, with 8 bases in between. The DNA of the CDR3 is TGTGCCAGCAGCTCTCGCGGGAATGAAAAACTGTTTTTT. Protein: CASSSRGNEKLFF.

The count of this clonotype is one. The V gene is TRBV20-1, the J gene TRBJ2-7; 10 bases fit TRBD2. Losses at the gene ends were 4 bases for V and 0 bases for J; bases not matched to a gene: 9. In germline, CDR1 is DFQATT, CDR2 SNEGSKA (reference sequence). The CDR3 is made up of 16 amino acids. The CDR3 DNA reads TGCAGTGCTACCGGACTAGCGGTCCTTAGCTCCTACGAGCAGTACTTC. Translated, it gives CSATGLAVLSSYEQYF.

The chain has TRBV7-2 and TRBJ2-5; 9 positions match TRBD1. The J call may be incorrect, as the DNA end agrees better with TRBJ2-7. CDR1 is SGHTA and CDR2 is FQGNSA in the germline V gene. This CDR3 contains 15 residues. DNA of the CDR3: TGTGCCAGCAGCCACCAGGGACAGGGCGACTACGAGCAGTACTTC. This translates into CASSHQGQGDYEQYF.